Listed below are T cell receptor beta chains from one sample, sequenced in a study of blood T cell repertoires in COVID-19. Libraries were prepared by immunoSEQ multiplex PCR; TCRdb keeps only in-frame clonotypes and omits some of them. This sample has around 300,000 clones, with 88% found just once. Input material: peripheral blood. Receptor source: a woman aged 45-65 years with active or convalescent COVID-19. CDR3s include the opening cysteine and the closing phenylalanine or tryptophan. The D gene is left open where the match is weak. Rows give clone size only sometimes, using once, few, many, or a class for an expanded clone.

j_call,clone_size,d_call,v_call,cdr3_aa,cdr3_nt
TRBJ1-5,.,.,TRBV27,CASSLSRNQPQHF,TGTGCCAGCAGTTTAAGTAGAAATCAGCCCCAGCATTTT
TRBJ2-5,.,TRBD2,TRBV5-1,CASSPLLAGQETQYF,TGCGCCAGCAGCCCGCTGCTAGCGGGCCAAGAGACCCAGTACTTC
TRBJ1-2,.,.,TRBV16,CASSQSGRDRYTF,TGTGCCAGCAGCCAATCGGGCAGGGATCGGTACACCTTC
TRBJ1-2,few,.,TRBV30,CAWSVGRNNYGYTF,TGTGCCTGGAGTGTTGGCAGGAACAACTATGGCTACACCTTC
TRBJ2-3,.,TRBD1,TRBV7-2,CASSPRDSLTDTQYF,TGTGCCAGCAGCCCCAGGGACAGTCTCACAGATACGCAGTATTTT
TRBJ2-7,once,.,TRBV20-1,CSASIGTSDEQYF,TGCAGTGCTAGTATAGGAACCAGCGACGAGCAGTACTTC
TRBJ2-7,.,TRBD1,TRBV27,CASSLRGRYEQYF,TGTGCCAGCAGTCTAAGGGGGCGGTACGAGCAGTACTTC
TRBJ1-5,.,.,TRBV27,CASSLWGGGQPQHF,TGTGCCAGCAGTTTATGGGGAGGGGGTCAGCCCCAGCATTTT
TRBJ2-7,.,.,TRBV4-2,CASSHVLMSSYEQYF,TGTGCCAGCAGCCACGTACTCATGAGCTCCTACGAGCAGTACTTC
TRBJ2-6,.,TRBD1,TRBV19,CASSERDRRSSGANVLTF,TGTGCCAGTAGTGAAAGGGACAGGAGGTCCTCTGGGGCCAACGTCCTGACTTTC
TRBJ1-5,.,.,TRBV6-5,CASSSSGTSNQPQHF,TGTGCCAGCAGTTCATCGGGAACCAGCAATCAGCCCCAGCATTTT
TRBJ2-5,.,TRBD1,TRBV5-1,CASRLRPSGQGETQYF,TGCGCCAGCAGACTGCGCCCCTCGGGACAGGGGGAGACCCAGTACTTC
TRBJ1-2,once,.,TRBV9,CASSVGSGGTYGYTF,TGTGCCAGCAGCGTAGGATCTGGGGGGACCTATGGCTACACCTTC
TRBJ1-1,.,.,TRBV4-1,CASSPTANTEAFF,TGCGCCAGCAGTCCGACAGCGAACACTGAAGCTTTCTTT
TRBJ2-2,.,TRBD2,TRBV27,CASRLAGGNTGELFF,TGTGCCAGCCGACTAGCGGGGGGGAACACCGGGGAGCTGTTTTTT
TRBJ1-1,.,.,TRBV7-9,CASSHGFEAFF,TGTGCCAGCAGCCACGGGTTTGAAGCTTTCTTT
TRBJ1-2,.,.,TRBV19,CASSILSGGTNYGYTF,TGTGCCAGTAGTATACTTAGCGGGGGAACTAACTATGGCTACACCTTC
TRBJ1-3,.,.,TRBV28,CASSLSFRLGNTIYF,TGTGCCAGCAGTTTAAGCTTCAGGCTTGGAAACACCATATATTTT
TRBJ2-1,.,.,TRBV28,CASSLFPGGYEQFF,TGTGCCAGCAGTTTATTCCCGGGGGGCTATGAGCAGTTCTTC
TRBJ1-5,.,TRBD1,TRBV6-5,CASSPGQGAGQPQHF,TGTGCCAGCAGTCCAGGACAGGGGGCCGGTCAGCCCCAGCATTTT
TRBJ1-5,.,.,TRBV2,CASRVTGNNQPQHF,TGTGCCAGCAGGGTCACAGGGAACAATCAGCCCCAGCATTTT
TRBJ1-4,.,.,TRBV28,CASRGPGGKLFF,TGTGCCAGCAGAGGGCCCGGGGGAAAACTGTTTTTT
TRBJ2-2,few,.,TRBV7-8,CASSLMMGAGELFF,TGTGCCAGCAGCTTAATGATGGGCGCCGGGGAGCTGTTTTTT
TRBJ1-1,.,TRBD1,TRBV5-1,CASSFDNRGRTEAFF,TGCGCCAGCAGCTTCGATAACAGGGGGAGGACTGAAGCTTTCTTT
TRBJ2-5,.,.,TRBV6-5,CASSYSTAPGQETQYF,TGTGCCAGCAGTTACTCAACTGCCCCCGGGCAAGAGACCCAGTACTTC
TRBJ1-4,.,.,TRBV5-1,CASSPEVGEKLFF,TGCGCCAGCAGCCCGGAGGTTGGTGAAAAACTGTTTTTT
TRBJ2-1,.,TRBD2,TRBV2,CASSTQREGAEQFF,TGTGCCAGCAGTACTCAGCGGGAGGGGGCTGAGCAGTTCTTC
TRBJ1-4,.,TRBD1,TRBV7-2,CASSLTGFSEKLFF,TGTGCCAGCAGCTTGACAGGGTTTAGTGAAAAACTGTTTTTT
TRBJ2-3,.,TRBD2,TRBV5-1,CASTSGGPDTQYF,TGCGCCAGCACGTCGGGAGGGCCAGATACGCAGTATTTT
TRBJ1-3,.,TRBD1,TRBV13,CASSGTGGLSGNTIYF,TGTGCCAGCAGTGGGACAGGGGGCCTCTCTGGAAACACCATATATTTT
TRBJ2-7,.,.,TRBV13,CASSLKGPGSYEQYF,TGTGCCAGCAGCTTAAAGGGCCCTGGGAGTTACGAGCAGTACTTC
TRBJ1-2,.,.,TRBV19,CASSNTGTNYGYTF,TGTGCCAGTAGTAATACCGGGACAAATTATGGCTACACCTTC
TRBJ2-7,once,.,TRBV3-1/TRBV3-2,CASSPSTSYEQYF,TGTGCCAGCAGCCCATCAACTAGCTACGAGCAGTACTTC
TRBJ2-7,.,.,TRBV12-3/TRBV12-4,CASMGSISYEQYF,TGTGCCAGCATGGGCTCGATCTCCTACGAGCAGTACTTC
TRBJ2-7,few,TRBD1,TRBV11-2,CASSLWTGPFGEQYF,TGTGCCAGCAGCTTATGGACAGGGCCCTTTGGCGAGCAGTACTTC
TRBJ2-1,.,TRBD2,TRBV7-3,CASSLTGTTVNEQFF,TGTGCCAGCAGCTTAACCGGGACTACTGTCAATGAGCAGTTCTTC
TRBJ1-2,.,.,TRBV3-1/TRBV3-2,CASSQAAYGYTF,TGTGCCAGCAGCCAGGCGGCCTATGGCTACACCTTC
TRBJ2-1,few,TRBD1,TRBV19,CASSILGQGAHEQFF,TGTGCCAGTAGTATACTGGGCCAGGGGGCCCATGAGCAGTTCTTC
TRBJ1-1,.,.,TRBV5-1,CASSPGFRAEAFF,TGCGCCAGCAGCCCCGGGTTCAGAGCTGAAGCTTTCTTT
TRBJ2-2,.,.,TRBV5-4,CASSFSGSGELFF,TGTGCCAGCAGCTTTTCCGGGTCCGGGGAGCTGTTTTTT
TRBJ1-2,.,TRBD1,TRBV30,CAWNFGQGPYGYTF,TGTGCCTGGAATTTCGGACAGGGCCCCTATGGCTACACCTTC
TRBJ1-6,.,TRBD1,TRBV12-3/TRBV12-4,CASNTDRGRPLHF,TGTGCCAGCAACACCGACAGGGGTCGACCCCTCCACTTT
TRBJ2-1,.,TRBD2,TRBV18,CASSPGLAGEAYNEQFF,TGTGCCAGCTCCCCAGGACTAGCGGGAGAAGCCTACAATGAGCAGTTCTTC
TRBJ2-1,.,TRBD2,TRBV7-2,CASSIGAGREQFF,TGTGCCAGCAGCATCGGAGCGGGAAGGGAGCAGTTCTTC
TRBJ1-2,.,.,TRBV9,CASSVGAGFNYGYTF,TGTGCCAGCAGCGTAGGTGCAGGCTTCAACTATGGCTACACCTTC
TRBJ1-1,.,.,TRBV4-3,CASSPDSLGTEAFF,TGCGCCAGCAGCCCGGACAGTTTGGGCACTGAAGCTTTCTTT
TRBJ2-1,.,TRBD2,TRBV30,CAWTQSKGLAALLIF,TGTGCCTGGACCCAAAGTAAGGGACTAGCGGCGCTCCTTATCTTC
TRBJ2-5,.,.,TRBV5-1,CASSFDRQETQYF,TGCGCCAGCAGCTTCGACAGACAAGAGACCCAGTACTTC
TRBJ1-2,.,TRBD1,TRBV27,CASSLSFGTAFYYGYTF,TGTGCCAGCAGTTTATCGTTTGGGACAGCCTTTTACTATGGCTACACCTTC
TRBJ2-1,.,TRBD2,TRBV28,CASRTSIRNEQFF,TGTGCCAGCAGGACTAGCATTCGCAATGAGCAGTTCTTC
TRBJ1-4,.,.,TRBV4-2,CASSQELQGFNEKLFF,TGTGCCAGCAGCCAAGAACTGCAGGGTTTCAATGAAAAACTGTTTTTT
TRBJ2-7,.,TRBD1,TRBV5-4,CASSFRDSLYEQYF,TGTGCCAGCAGCTTCCGGGACAGCCTCTACGAGCAGTACTTC
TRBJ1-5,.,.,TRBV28,CASSLGGPSNQPQHF,TGTGCCAGCAGTTTGGGAGGGCCTAGCAATCAGCCCCAGCATTTT
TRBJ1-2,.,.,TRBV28,CASSLPGYGYTF,TGTGCCAGCAGTTTACCCGGGTATGGCTACACCTTC
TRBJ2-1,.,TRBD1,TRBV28,CASSLTGKGHNEQFF,TGTGCCAGCAGTTTGACAGGGAAGGGGCACAATGAGCAGTTCTTC
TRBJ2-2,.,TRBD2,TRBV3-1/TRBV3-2,CASTQVLRGGELFF,TGTGCCAGCACCCAGGTCTTGCGGGGGGGGGAGCTGTTTTTT
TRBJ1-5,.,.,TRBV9,CASSQGPGSNQPQHF,TGTGCCAGCAGCCAGGGGCCCGGATCCAATCAGCCCCAGCATTTT
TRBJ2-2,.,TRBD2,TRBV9,CASSVGYSGITGELFF,TGTGCCAGCAGCGTAGGGTATAGCGGGATAACCGGGGAGCTGTTTTTT
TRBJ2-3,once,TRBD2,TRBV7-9,CASSPVGGTSGGSTDTQYF,TGTGCCAGCAGCCCAGTAGGGGGGACTAGCGGGGGATCCACAGATACGCAGTATTTT